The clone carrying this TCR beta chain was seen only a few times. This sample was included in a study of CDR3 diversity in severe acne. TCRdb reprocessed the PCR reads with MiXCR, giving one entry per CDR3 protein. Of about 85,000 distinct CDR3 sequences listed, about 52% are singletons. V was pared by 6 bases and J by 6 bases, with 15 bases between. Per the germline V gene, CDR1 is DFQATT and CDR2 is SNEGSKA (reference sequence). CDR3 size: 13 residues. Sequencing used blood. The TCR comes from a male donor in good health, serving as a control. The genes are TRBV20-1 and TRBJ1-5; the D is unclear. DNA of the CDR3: TGCAGTGCGCCAACTGGCTCCGGTCAGCCCCAGCATTTT. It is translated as CSAPTGSGQPQHF.